The source of this T cell receptor (beta chain) is a study of blood T cell repertoires in COVID-19. As for the study in general: The United States, Italy and Spain were the sources of the acute and convalescent COVID-19 samples. T cells, B-cell-depleted T cells, or PBMCs provided the cDNA or gDNA that served as material.

Using immunoSEQ multiplex PCR, the repertoire was profiled, and TCRdb retains in-frame clones only, with some absent. The sample carries approximately 380,000 clones, roughly nine tenths recorded once. Ages ranged from roughly 18 to 100 years, with residence in about 23 US areas. A COVID-19 case had been met by exposed participants during the 2 weeks before study entry. The TCR comes from a woman between 35 and 50 years old who had been exposed to COVID-19. Sequenced sample: PBMCs or T cells enriched from blood (not recorded which).

Here the CDR3 reads CASIPADRDEAFF. CDR3 coding DNA: TGTGCCAGTATCCCGGCGGACAGGGACGAAGCTTTCTTT. The rearrangement uses TRBV27 and TRBJ1-1, with TRBD1 identical over 8 bases. This CDR3 has 13 amino acids. The germline V gene has CDR1 MNHEY and CDR2 SMNVEV (reference sequence). V lost 9 bases, J lost 8 bases, and 11 bases stayed unmatched.